What follows are 32 T cell receptor beta chains derived from one specimen sequenced in a study of PD-L1 blockade in urothelial cancer. Sequenced by immunoSEQ multiplex PCR; TCRdb stores in-frame clones only, minus some. The table includes approximately 24,000 clones, around 88% detected once. The source was PBMCs, collected around atezolizumab (anti-PD-L1) treatment. These receptors all stem from a man aged 45-60 years with urothelial cancer.

This sequence joins TRBV9 and TRBJ2-7, with TRBD1 identical over 8 bases. This CDR3 is built from 14 residues. After removal of 2 bases from V and 4 bases from J, the junction contained 5 bases not matched to a gene. CDR1 SGDLS and CDR2 YYNGEE come from the germline V gene. The CDR3 DNA reads TGTGCCAGCAGCGTGACAGGGGCTAGTTACGAGCAGTACTTC. Translating it yields CASSVTGASYEQYF. Full variable domain (missing parts from reference TRBV9 and TRBJ2-7): DSGVTQTPKHLITATGQRVTLRCSPRSGDLSVYWYQQSLDQGLQFLIQYYNGEERAKGNILERFSAQQFPDLHSELNLSSLELGDSALYFCASSVTGASYEQYFGPGTRLTVT.

J is TRBJ2-7 and V is TRBV11-3; tentative D call: TRBD2 (5 bases). CDR1 SGHNT and CDR2 YENEEA come from the germline V gene. V lost 6 bases and J 4 bases, leaving 13 bases between the germline ends. The CDR3 loop spans 13 amino acids. As DNA, the CDR3 is TGTGCCAGCAGGGAGAAAGCGGAGTACGAGCAGTACTTC. It translates to CASREKAEYEQYF.

The chain couples TRBV6-6 to TRBJ2-7, with a possible D match to TRBD2 (5 bases). V lost 0 bases, J lost 4 bases, and 13 bases lay in between. The CDR3 extends over 15 amino acids. Germline assignment: CDR1 MNHNY and CDR2 SVGAGI (reference sequence). The CDR3 DNA sequence: TGTGCCAGCAGTTACTCATCCGGGGATGGGTACGAGCAGTACTTC. Translation gives CASSYSSGDGYEQYF.

The gene calls are TRBV7-9 and TRBJ2-7; TRBD1 matches 7 bases. Germline CDR1 reads SEHNR; CDR2 reads FQNEAQ (reference sequence). Losses at the gene ends were 2 bases for V and 5 bases for J; bases not matched to a gene: 0. The CDR3 runs 12 residues. CDR3 residues: CASSLTGDEQYF. The CDR3, as DNA: TGTGCCAGCAGCTTAACAGGGGACGAGCAGTACTTC.

The rearrangement uses TRBV6-6 and TRBJ1-4; TRBD1 matches at 9 bases. Trimming removed 6 bases from V and 8 bases from J; junction bases left unmatched: 4. From germline, CDR1 is MNHNY and CDR2 SVGAGI (reference sequence). The CDR3 spans 13 residues. The CDR3 sequence: CASRGQGGEKLFF. CDR3 bases: TGTGCCAGCAGGGGACAGGGCGGGGAAAAACTGTTTTTT.

The genes are TRBV10-2 and TRBJ2-6; TRBD1 aligns across 7 bases. The CDR3 contains 16 residues. The junction had 6 bases not matched to a gene; V was cut back by 5 bases and J by 2 bases. Germline V gene data show CDR1 as WSHSY and CDR2 as SAAADI. Here the CDR3 reads CASSLADRAGANVLTF. CDR3 sequence (DNA): TGCGCCAGCAGTTTGGCCGACAGGGCTGGGGCCAACGTCCTGACTTTC.

V is TRBV10-1 and J is TRBJ2-7; TRBD1 is a possible D gene (6 bases). The CDR3 is 14 amino acids. The ends were cut back, 4 bases at V and 0 bases at J, with 10 bases in the middle. Germline V lookup: CDR1 WNHNN, CDR2 SYGVQD (reference sequence). As DNA, the CDR3 is TGCGCCAGCAGTGCCGGGACACGCTCCTACGAGCAGTACTTC. Residues: CASSAGTRSYEQYF.

The J gene is TRBJ1-3, the V gene TRBV7-6, with TRBD1 identical over 7 bases. With 2 bases clipped from V and 4 bases from J, the junction kept 11 bases outside the gene matches. The CDR3 extends over 17 amino acids. Germline V CDR1 and CDR2: SGHVS, FNYEAQ. CDR3 bases: TGTGCCAGCAGCTTATCATTACGGGACAGAGAAGGAAACACCATATATTTT. The encoded protein is CASSLSLRDREGNTIYF.

This clone appeared once. The V gene is TRBV5-5, the J gene TRBJ1-4; 8 bases line up with TRBD1. This CDR3 region has 14 residues. Germline lookup yields CDR1 SGHKS and CDR2 YYEKEE (reference sequence). The J segment lost 7 bases and the V segment lost 4 bases, leaving 6 bases of the junction unmatched. DNA of the CDR3: TGTGCCAGCAGCCAAGACAGGGGTGGTGAAAAACTGTTTTTT. This codes for CASSQDRGGEKLFF.

The chain links TRBV11-2 to TRBJ2-1, with D uncertain. The CDR3 sequence is 17 residues long. The germline gives CDR1 SGHAT, CDR2 FQNNGV. V lost 0 bases and J lost 1, with 13 bases in between. The CDR3 DNA reads TGTGCCAGCAGCTTAGATCGTGTCAGTCCATCCTACAATGAGCAGTTCTTC. Its translation: CASSLDRVSPSYNEQFF.

The chain uses TRBV12-5 and TRBJ1-2; no reliable D call. The length of the CDR3 is 14 residues. The ends were cut back, 1 base at V and 4 bases at J, with 10 bases in the middle. Germline V gene data show CDR1 as LGHNT and CDR2 as FRNRAP. The CDR3 bases are TGTGCTAGTGGTTTGGGTAGCCCATTCTATGGCTACACCTTC. Amino acids: CASGLGSPFYGYTF.

The rearrangement uses TRBV7-9 and TRBJ2-7; D is possibly TRBD1 (6 bases). V lost 3 bases and J 6 bases, leaving 21 bases between the germline ends. This CDR3 is built from 16 residues. The V gene's germline CDR1 is SEHNR and CDR2 FQNEAQ (reference sequence). Written as DNA, the CDR3 is TGTGCCAGCAGCTTCGCGGCAGGGGTGACCTCCCTCGAGCAGTACTTC. This codes for CASSFAAGVTSLEQYF.

The CDR3 DNA is TGTGCCAGCAGCGAGACAGGACGGGTTAGCTATGGCTACACCTTC. Translating it yields CASSETGRVSYGYTF. The J gene is TRBJ1-2, the V gene TRBV9; D is perhaps TRBD1 (6 bases). Germline-derived CDR1 and CDR2 are SGDLS and YYNGEE. The length of the CDR3 is 15 residues. With 3 bases removed from V and 4 bases from J, the gap between germline ends came to 16 bases.

This clone was recorded only once. The V and J genes are TRBV12-5 and TRBJ2-1, with a weak D call TRBD2 (6 bases). Germline loops: CDR1 LGHNT, CDR2 FRNRAP. Between the trimmed V and J ends, which lost 6 bases and 4 bases, there was a span of 10 bases. CDR3 size: 13 residues. CDR3 sequence (DNA): TGTGCTAGTGGACTCCGGGAGTACAATGAGCAGTTCTTC. This codes for CASGLREYNEQFF.

V and J are TRBV6-1 and TRBJ2-7, with 15 bases identical to TRBD2. There are 20 residues in the CDR3. Trimming removed 2 bases from V and 0 bases from J; junction bases left unmatched: 11. Germline CDR1 MNHNS, CDR2 SASEGT. In nucleotides, the CDR3 is TGTGCCAGCAGTGAAACATATAGGGGACTAGCGGGAGGATCCTCCTACGAGCAGTACTTC. Translated, it gives CASSETYRGLAGGSSYEQYF.

The genes are TRBV30 and TRBJ2-7, with D possibly matching TRBD1 (6 bases). The CDR3 extends over 15 amino acids. V was trimmed by 4 bases and J by 2 bases, leaving 18 bases between them. From germline, CDR1 is GTSNPN and CDR2 SVGIG (reference sequence). The CDR3: CAWTRRGPTPYEQYF. The CDR3 DNA sequence: TGTGCCTGGACCCGCAGGGGCCCGACCCCCTACGAGCAGTACTTC.

The rearrangement uses TRBV5-1 and TRBJ2-1; 8 bases line up with TRBD1. CDR1 is SGHRS and CDR2 is YFSETQ in the germline V gene. CDR3 size: 15 residues. With V trimmed by 2 bases and J by 5 bases, 6 bases remained unmatched. In nucleotides, the CDR3 is TGCGCCAGCAGCTTATCAGGGGGCGGACACAATGAGCAGTTCTTC. Translation gives CASSLSGGGHNEQFF. The full variable domain, in which reference TRBV5-1 and TRBJ2-1 provide the parts outside the CDR3, is KAGVTQTPRYLIKTRGQQVTLSCSPISGHRSVSWYQQTPGQGLQFLFEYFSETQRNKGNFPGRFSGRQFSNSRSEMNVSTLELGDSALYLCASSLSGGGHNEQFFGPGTRLTVL.

V usage is TRBV7-2 and J usage is TRBJ2-5; 8 nucleotides agree with TRBD1. V was clipped by 5 bases and J by 1 base; unmatched bases: 15. In germline, CDR1 is SGHTA, CDR2 FQGNSA. CDR3 length equals 18 residues. CDR3 amino acids: CASSTGQGQPLAQETQYF. The CDR3 nucleotides are TGTGCCAGCAGCACCGGACAGGGCCAACCTTTAGCCCAAGAGACCCAGTACTTC.

Here the CDR3 DNA reads TGTGCCAGCATCAAGGGGGCTAGCGGGAGCACCGGGGAGCTGTTTTTT. Translation gives CASIKGASGSTGELFF. This chain joins TRBV28 and TRBJ2-2, with 10 bases aligning to TRBD2. Germline values: CDR1 MDHEN, CDR2 SYDVKM. CDR3 length: 16 residues. The V gene end was trimmed by 7 bases and the J gene end by 4 bases; junction bases not matched to a gene: 9.

The chain combines TRBV28 with TRBJ2-7; 7 positions match TRBD2. CDR1 is MDHEN and CDR2 is SYDVKM in the germline V gene. The CDR3 contains 12 residues. After removal of 8 bases from V and 5 bases from J, the junction contained 6 bases not matched to a gene. This chain's CDR3 is CASSGGTHEQYF. The CDR3 DNA reads TGTGCCAGCTCCGGGGGGACCCACGAGCAGTACTTC. The variable domain in full, completed from reference TRBV28 and TRBJ2-7, reads DVKVTQSSRYLVKRTGEKVFLECVQDMDHENMFWYRQDPGLGLRLIYFSYDVKMKEKGDIPEGYSVSREKKERFSLILESASTNQTSMYLCASSGGTHEQYFGPGTRLTVT.

The chain carries TRBV5-4 and TRBJ2-3, with TRBD2 identical over 8 bases. Germline CDR1 and CDR2: SGHNT and YYREEE (reference sequence). Trimming cost V 4 bases and J 1 base; bases outside gene matches: 8. CDR3 length: 16 residues. This chain's CDR3 is CASSLKTSARTDTQYF. The CDR3 DNA reads as TGTGCCAGCAGCCTAAAGACTAGCGCACGCACAGATACGCAGTATTTT.

The chain employs TRBV11-3 and TRBJ2-1; D perhaps matches TRBD1 (5 bases). This CDR3 has 20 amino acids. Trimming took off 1 base at V and 0 bases at J, with 22 bases between the two ends. The V gene's germline CDR1 is SGHNT and CDR2 YENEEA. The CDR3 loop is CASSLGRTRGFVSSYNEQFF. The CDR3 DNA is TGTGCCAGCAGCTTAGGTAGGACAAGGGGTTTCGTCAGCTCCTACAATGAGCAGTTCTTC. Filled out from reference TRBV11-3 and TRBJ2-1, the complete variable domain reads EAGVVQSPRYKIIEKKQPVAFWCNPISGHNTLYWYLQNLGQGPELLIRYENEEAVDDSQLPKDRFSAERLKGVDSTLKIQPAELGDSAVYLCASSLGRTRGFVSSYNEQFFGPGTRLTVL.

The chain uses TRBV7-3 and TRBJ2-1; possibly TRBD2 for D (5 bases). This CDR3 is 14 amino acids long. The germline V gene encodes CDR1 SGHTA and CDR2 FQGTGA. Trimming cost V 5 bases and J 10 bases, with 18 bases left between them. The CDR3 DNA is TGTGCCAGCAGCCCTGAAGTCCGTGGCGGGGAGCAGTTCTTC. Its translation is CASSPEVRGGEQFF.

The rearrangement joins TRBV7-3 to TRBJ1-1; D uncertain. Germline loops: CDR1 SGHTA, CDR2 FQGTGA. Trimming pared 2 bases from V and 5 bases from J, leaving 9 bases between. The length of the CDR3 is 13 residues. The DNA of the CDR3 is TGTGCCAGCAGCTTAGAGCTGAGGACTGAAGCTTTCTTT. The encoded protein is CASSLELRTEAFF.

The V and J genes are TRBV19 and TRBJ1-4; no firm D call. The germline CDR1 and CDR2 sequences are LNHDA and SQIVND (reference sequence). The CDR3 sequence is 14 residues long. Trimming removed 5 bases at V and 4 bases at J, with 11 bases between. CDR3 nucleotide sequence: TGTGCCAGTAGTTTGGAACTACTTAATGAAAAACTGTTTTTT. Translation gives CASSLELLNEKLFF. Based on the CDR3 plus reference TRBV19 and TRBJ1-4, the full variable domain is DGGITQSPKYLFRKEGQNVTLSCEQNLNHDAMYWYRQDPGQGLRLIYYSQIVNDFQKGDIAEGYSVSREKKESFPLTVTSAQKNPTAFYLCASSLELLNEKLFFGSGTQLSVL.

This sequence joins TRBV11-2 and TRBJ1-1; perhaps TRBD1 as D (6 bases). Deletions cut 0 bases from V and 7 bases from J, with 6 bases between. This CDR3 spans 12 amino acids. Looked up from germline, CDR1 is SGHAT and CDR2 is FQNNGV. DNA of the CDR3: TGTGCCAGCAGCTTAGACAGGGGTGAAGCTTTCTTT. It translates to CASSLDRGEAFF.

The J gene is TRBJ2-3, the V gene TRBV19; 8 bases line up with TRBD1. Germline CDR1 reads LNHDA; CDR2 reads SQIVND (reference sequence). The CDR3 totals 19 residues. V lost 2 bases to trimming and J lost 1 base; unmatched junction nucleotides: 14. The CDR3 nucleotides are TGTGCCAGTAGTATAAACCCCCCCGCGACAGGGGTCCGCACAGATACGCAGTATTTT. Its protein product is CASSINPPATGVRTDTQYF.

V gene TRBV6-1 combines with J gene TRBJ1-5; D unresolved. CDR3 length: 15 amino acids. V lost 0 bases and J lost 4, with 10 bases in between. The germline V gene has CDR1 MNHNS and CDR2 SASEGT. CDR3 loop: CASSEALAVNQPQHF. DNA of the CDR3: TGTGCCAGCAGTGAAGCCCTGGCAGTGAATCAGCCCCAGCATTTT.

The V gene is TRBV11-3, the J gene TRBJ2-1; 8 bases align to TRBD1. The germline gives CDR1 SGHNT, CDR2 YENEEA. Trimming at V came to 0 bases and at J to 1 base, leaving 5 bases not matched to a gene. The CDR3 spans 17 residues. CDR3: CASSLDRGLRSYNEQFF. In nucleotides, the CDR3 is TGTGCCAGCAGCTTAGACAGGGGGCTGAGGTCCTACAATGAGCAGTTCTTC. The variable domain in full, with the rest retrieved from reference TRBV11-3 and TRBJ2-1, is EAGVVQSPRYKIIEKKQPVAFWCNPISGHNTLYWYLQNLGQGPELLIRYENEEAVDDSQLPKDRFSAERLKGVDSTLKIQPAELGDSAVYLCASSLDRGLRSYNEQFFGPGTRLTVL.

The rearrangement uses TRBV5-1 and TRBJ2-3, with 13 bases lining up with TRBD2. V was pared by 4 bases and J by 0 bases, with 11 bases of the junction left unmatched. Germline V gives CDR1 SGHRS, CDR2 YFSETQ. The CDR3 length is 19 residues. The CDR3 DNA follows: TGCGCCAGCAGCACGGGTCGACTAGCGGGGGGTACTAGCACAGATACGCAGTATTTT. Its protein is CASSTGRLAGGTSTDTQYF.

This clone was detected only once. The chain recombines TRBV2 with TRBJ2-7; 12 bases agree with TRBD2. The germline gives CDR1 SNHLY, CDR2 FYNNEI. Unmatched junction bases numbered 1, after V lost 4 bases and J lost 3 bases. The CDR3 has 14 amino acids. CDR3: CASSATSGSYEQYF. CDR3 sequence (DNA): TGTGCCAGCAGTGCGACTAGCGGGAGCTACGAGCAGTACTTC. The full variable domain, completed using reference TRBV2 and TRBJ2-7, is EPEVTQTPSHQVTQMGQEVILRCVPISNHLYFYWYRQILGQKVEFLVSFYNNEISEKSEIFDDQFSVERPDGSNFTLKIRSTKLEDSAMYFCASSATSGSYEQYFGPGTRLTVT.

This chain uses TRBV30 with TRBJ2-2; 9 bases line up with TRBD1. The CDR3 contains 16 residues. Trimming took 3 bases from V and 3 from J; bases not matched to a gene: 8. CDR1 GTSNPN and CDR2 SVGIG come from the germline V gene (reference sequence). The CDR3 region is CAWSLGQGGDTGELFF. The CDR3 coding sequence is TGTGCCTGGAGCCTGGGACAGGGAGGGGACACCGGGGAGCTGTTTTTT.